This T cell receptor beta chain was sequenced in a study of blood T cell repertoires in COVID-19 (dated by TCRdb to between 2020 and 2021). Notes on the research overall: Samples covering the acute and convalescent phases of COVID-19 were provided by collaborators in the United States, Italy and Spain. The prospective study material was composed of cDNA or gDNA derived from T cells, B-cell-depleted T cells, or PBMCs. Deeply sampled blood TCRbeta repertoires from subjects exposed to, actively infected with, or recovered from COVID-19 were included in the dataset. A freely available public database, intended as a resource for researchers studying the immune response to SARS-CoV-2, is where the repertoires were released. Samples were obtained from the ongoing ImmuneRACE study (first 160 participants) and from roughly 1,300 subjects provided by 6 global collaborators. A de-identified subject ID, COVID-19 status, age in years and sex were almost always included in the sample metadata. HLA class I and class II types, where available, came from metadata supplied by the sample provider rather than from assay-based typing. Study-wide conclusions, independent of this receptor: The quantity of clinical and demographic metadata differed by source and by participant and was supplied without curation.

TCRbeta CDR3 regions were amplified from genomic DNA using the immunoSEQ Assay, a bias-controlled multiplex PCR. The published analysis was carried out like this. The number of nucleated cells in each sample was estimated by amplification of reference gene primers within the assay. To quantify the absolute abundance of each unique TCRbeta CDR3 rearrangement, sequence reads were collapsed and filtered. For each sample, productive Simpson clonality was calculated by taking the square root of Simpson's diversity index across productive rearrangements. TCRdb stores this immuneACCESS table with in-frame sequences only. Part of the clones is absent; in the studies checked, under half of the shortfall reflects unresolved V genes, and no reason is known for the rest. V, J and clone size derive from that table, while D and trimming were established from the DNA sequence. The sample table records over 95,000 clones; 80% to 90% of these occur just once. About 20% of the sample belongs to the ten largest clones.

Regarding this clone: It has no known antigen specificity. No quality values exist for individual bases; no much larger clone is one base distant.

Whole blood was collected in K2EDTA tubes by collaborating institutions according to the institutions' own protocols. For TCRbeta analysis, collaborators shipped samples as frozen whole blood, isolated PBMCs, or DNA extracted from either of those sample types. V is cut by 4 bases and J by 7 bases, and the space between the germline ends is 10 bases. The germline V gene yields SNHLY for CDR1 and FYNNEI for CDR2. Its CDR3 holds 12 amino acids, cysteine through phenylalanine. The read is trimmed to its CDR3 DNA, 36 bases read in frame from base 1. This TCR was recovered from a human donor with acute or convalescent COVID-19. The donor label of this sample is uncertain. The material sequenced was peripheral blood. The chain is assembled from TRBV2 and TRBJ1-1; D gene: possibly TRBD1, on 6 matching bases. The nucleotide sequence reads TGTGCCAGCAGTGCTTACAGGGTTGAAGCTTTCTTT. It encodes CASSAYRVEAFF.